Here is one T cell receptor (beta chain) with its context. Its antigen remains unidentified. With 3 bases clipped from V and 3 bases from J, the junction kept 12 bases outside the gene matches. The CDR3 consists of 17 residues. From germline, CDR1 is SEHNR and CDR2 FQNEAQ (reference sequence). PCR involved 60 Vbeta and 13 Jbeta primers. Profiling relied on immunoSEQ multiplex PCR, and the TCRdb table lists in-frame clones only, not all of them. The sample lists about 150,000 clones, approximately 69% seen once, with under 2.5% in the top ten. The sample belongs to a study of cytomegalovirus exposure and HLA in healthy donors. At the level of the study: Findings of an earlier analysis included some 120 million unique TCR beta sequences from 200 million or so T cells. General study points: Later, TCR association rates were found to vary by HLA locus, highest for DRB1 and lowest for HLA-C. Investigators reported about 160 TCR beta chains as tied to cytomegalovirus. Later work showed greater clonal expansion in HLA-associated TCR beta chains than in equally common others.

What was sequenced was PBMCs. This TCR was recovered from a man aged 25 to 40 in good health and CMV-seronegative. V usage is TRBV7-9 and J usage is TRBJ1-1, with TRBD1 identical over 8 bases. CDR3 nucleotides: TGTGCCAGCAGCTTCGGGCGACAGGGGAGCCTAGACACTGAAGCTTTCTTT. Protein sequence: CASSFGRQGSLDTEAFF.